Listed below are T cell receptor beta chains from one sample, sequenced in a study of T cells in localized non-small cell lung cancer. Libraries were prepared by immunoSEQ multiplex PCR; TCRdb keeps only in-frame clonotypes and omits some of them. The data show about 29,000 clones, with 80% to 90% seen just once and about 9.3% held by the top ten. This specimen consisted of peripheral blood, obtained before any cancer treatment. The receptors stem from a woman aged 40-70 years with stage I lung adenocarcinoma. Each CDR3 is given with its conserved first and last residue. Each record gives: clone size, V gene, D gene, J gene, CDR3 DNA, CDR3 protein. A D gene is named only where the DNA matches it firmly. A clone size is listed for some rows: how often the clone was seen (once, few, many), or a class if it is expanded.

>.|TRBV28|.|TRBJ1-5
TGTGCCAGCAGTTTTCAAGGAGGTGACAATCAGCCCCAGCATTTT
CASSFQGGDNQPQHF
>.|TRBV7-9|TRBD1|TRBJ1-4
TGTGCCAGCAGCCTCGGGACAGGGGGCGGTACTAATGAAAAACTGTTTTTT
CASSLGTGGGTNEKLFF
>.|TRBV21-1|.|TRBJ2-1
TGTGCCACAACACTAGCGCCCCTCTCGGCCAATGAGCAGTTCTTC
CATTLAPLSANEQFF
>.|TRBV19|TRBD2|TRBJ2-5
TGTGCCAGTAGTACGGGACTAGCGGGGGGTTCGGAGACCCAGTACTTC
CASSTGLAGGSETQYF
>.|TRBV7-3|TRBD2|TRBJ2-1
TGTGCCAGCAGCCGTACCGGGACTAGCGCGCGCTTTTCCTACAATGAGCAGTTCTTC
CASSRTGTSARFSYNEQFF
>once|TRBV6-5|.|TRBJ2-7
TGTGCCAGCAGTTCTACTGGAATCTCCTACGAGCAGTACTTC
CASSSTGISYEQYF
>.|TRBV19|TRBD2|TRBJ2-1
TGTGCCAGTAGTTCCCGGAGCACTAGCGGGAGCTATGAGCAGTTCTTC
CASSSRSTSGSYEQFF
>.|TRBV2|TRBD1|TRBJ1-1
TGTGCCAGCAATATCAGGGGGCGCGGCACTGAAGCTTTCTTT
CASNIRGRGTEAFF
>few|TRBV18|.|TRBJ2-1
TGTGCCAGCTCCCTTACTGCGAGGGGCGGCTCCTACAATGAGCAGTTCTTC
CASSLTARGGSYNEQFF
>.|TRBV28|TRBD1|TRBJ1-2
TGTGCCAGCAGTTCGGGACAGGCGTACTATGGCTACACCTTC
CASSSGQAYYGYTF
>.|TRBV10-3|TRBD2|TRBJ2-7
TGTGCCACCACTCCACTAGCGGGAGAGACCTACGAGCAGTACTTC
CATTPLAGETYEQYF
>.|TRBV7-9|.|TRBJ2-2
TGTGCCAGCAGCCCCCGCAGACTCAACACCGGGGAGCTGTTTTTT
CASSPRRLNTGELFF
>.|TRBV7-9|TRBD1|TRBJ2-7
TGTGCCAGCATGGGACCGGGACAGGGGCACTACGAGCAGTACTTC
CASMGPGQGHYEQYF
>.|TRBV7-9|.|TRBJ1-2
TGTGCCAGCAGCTTAGAGCGATATGGCTACACCTTC
CASSLERYGYTF
>.|TRBV5-1|TRBD1|TRBJ1-6
TGCGCCAGCAGCTCGGGACAGGGGGCAACACCCCTCCACTTT
CASSSGQGATPLHF
>.|TRBV19|.|TRBJ1-1
TGTGCCAGTAGCAGCCGGGGCAGGGTATCGCCGAAGGCTTTCTTT
CASSSRGRVSPKAFF
>.|TRBV7-2|.|TRBJ1-2
TGTGCCAGCAGTTTCCAGTATGGCTACACCTTC
CASSFQYGYTF
>once|TRBV28|.|TRBJ1-2
TGTGCCAGCAGTCCCCGGGACTCGTACTATGGCTACACCTTC
CASSPRDSYYGYTF
>.|TRBV4-2|TRBD1|TRBJ2-7
TGTGCCAGCAGCCAAGCGGGACAGGGCTACGAGCAGTACTTC
CASSQAGQGYEQYF
>.|TRBV5-1|.|TRBJ2-5
TGCGCCAGCAGCTTGGAACGGACGACGGAGACCCAGTACTTC
CASSLERTTETQYF
>.|TRBV4-3|.|TRBJ2-7
TGCGCCAGCAGCCAAGGACCTGGGAGGTACTACGAGCAGTACTTC
CASSQGPGRYYEQYF
>.|TRBV7-2|.|TRBJ2-5
TGTGCCAGCAGCTTAGTTTCGACAGGCGATTCTAAAGAGACCCAGTACTTC
CASSLVSTGDSKETQYF
>.|TRBV11-2|.|TRBJ2-2
TGTGCCAGCAGCTCGACGGGTTCGAACACCGGGGAGCTGTTTTTT
CASSSTGSNTGELFF
>.|TRBV6-1|.|TRBJ1-3
TGTGCCAGCGGGGAACTCTCTGGAAACACCATATATTTT
CASGELSGNTIYF
>.|TRBV27|TRBD1|TRBJ1-4
TGTGCCAGCAGTTCCGGACAGGGGGCTAATGAAAAACTGTTTTTT
CASSSGQGANEKLFF
>.|TRBV28|.|TRBJ2-2
TGTGCCAGCAGTTTAAACCCCCTTACGGGGCCCGGGGAGCTGTTTTTT
CASSLNPLTGPGELFF
>.|TRBV5-4|.|TRBJ2-1
TGTGCCAGCGGAGGGCCCAGCGGTCAGCAGTTCTTC
CASGGPSGQQFF
>.|TRBV7-6|.|TRBJ1-1
TGTGCCAGCAGCTATGTGGGTGGGGAAGCTTTCTTT
CASSYVGGEAFF
>.|TRBV25-1|.|TRBJ2-6
TGTGCCAGCAGTGAATTCTCAGTATCTGGGGCCAACGTCCTGACTTTC
CASSEFSVSGANVLTF
>once|TRBV11-2|TRBD1|TRBJ1-6
TGTGCCAGCAGCCTGCGGACAGGGGGCGATTCACCCCTCCACTTT
CASSLRTGGDSPLHF
>.|TRBV11-2|.|TRBJ1-4
TGTGCCAGCAGCTTTCCCGGGGCAGAAAAACTGTTTTTT
CASSFPGAEKLFF
>.|TRBV7-2|.|TRBJ1-5
TGTGCCAGCAGCTTGGGGGTCTATAGCAATCAGCCCCAGCATTTT
CASSLGVYSNQPQHF
>.|TRBV5-6|TRBD2|TRBJ2-1
TGTGCCAGCAGCTTACTAGCGGGAGGGCCTAGGTCCTACAATGAGCAGTTCTTC
CASSLLAGGPRSYNEQFF
>.|TRBV9|.|TRBJ2-3
TGTGCCAGCAGCGTAGTGGGGGGTGGCGCAGATACGCAGTATTTT
CASSVVGGGADTQYF
>.|TRBV28|.|TRBJ2-7
TGTGCCAGCAGTTTCGGGGGTGGGGGCTACTCCTACGAGCAGTACTTC
CASSFGGGGYSYEQYF
>.|TRBV15|TRBD2|TRBJ2-1
TGTGCCACCAGCAGAACGGGTACGACTAGCCTTCAGTTCTTC
CATSRTGTTSLQFF
>.|TRBV30|.|TRBJ1-2
TGTGCCTGGAGTGTACTGGGGGTTGGCTACACCTTC
CAWSVLGVGYTF
>once|TRBV7-2|.|TRBJ2-7
TGTGCCAGCAGCCAACATGGGCCAGGGCCCATGTCCTACGAGCAGTACTTC
CASSQHGPGPMSYEQYF
>.|TRBV30|.|TRBJ1-4
TGTGCCTGGAGCGGCAACCTTAATGAAAAACTGTTTTTT
CAWSGNLNEKLFF
>.|TRBV7-6|TRBD1|TRBJ2-7
TGTGCCAGCAGCTTCGGACAGGGCGAGCAGTACTTC
CASSFGQGEQYF
>.|TRBV7-9|.|TRBJ2-7
TGTGCCAGCAGCTTAGTGTTAGGGGCTTACGAGCAGTACTTC
CASSLVLGAYEQYF
>.|TRBV19|.|TRBJ2-1
TGTGCCAGTAGTACGGGGTACTACAATGAGCAGTTCTTC
CASSTGYYNEQFF
>.|TRBV19|.|TRBJ1-5
TGTGCCAGTAGCTGGACAGGCAATCAGCCCCAGCATTTT
CASSWTGNQPQHF
>.|TRBV7-9|TRBD1|TRBJ1-2
TGTGCCAGCAGCCCCAGGGGGACACCCACGGGGTATGGCTACACCTTC
CASSPRGTPTGYGYTF
>.|TRBV4-3|.|TRBJ1-1
TGCGCCAGCAGCCCCCAACAGGGTCTGAACACTGAAGCTTTCTTT
CASSPQQGLNTEAFF
>.|TRBV7-6|.|TRBJ1-3
TGTGCCAGCAGCACGGGGCTCCCCTCGGACACCATATATTTT
CASSTGLPSDTIYF
>.|TRBV7-9|TRBD2|TRBJ2-3
TGTGCCAGCAGTAAACTTGGACTAGCGGGAGAGAGGAGCACAGATACGCAGTATTTT
CASSKLGLAGERSTDTQYF
>.|TRBV19|TRBD2|TRBJ2-2
TGTGCCAGTAGTATTTTGGCGGGAGGCCCAGGCGGGGAGCTGTTTTTT
CASSILAGGPGGELFF
>.|TRBV19|.|TRBJ1-1
TGTGCCAGTAAGATAGGGAACACTGAAGCTTTCTTT
CASKIGNTEAFF
>.|TRBV6-5|.|TRBJ2-7
TGTGCCAGCAGCAAGCGGACTACCTCCTACGAGCAGTACTTC
CASSKRTTSYEQYF
>.|TRBV15|TRBD2|TRBJ2-7
TGTGCCACCAGCGCCACAGGAGCGGGGCCGTCGGGGGAGCAGTACTTC
CATSATGAGPSGEQYF
>.|TRBV28|.|TRBJ2-7
TGTGCCAGCAGTTTTTCGTCGGCGTCGCGTTTGAGCTACGAGCAGTACTTC
CASSFSSASRLSYEQYF
>once|TRBV28|.|TRBJ1-5
TGTGCCAGCAGTGTCCCTTCGAATCAGCCCCAGCATTTT
CASSVPSNQPQHF